This T cell receptor (beta chain) stems from a study of blood T cell repertoires in COVID-19 (dated by TCRdb to about 2020). Study-level background: Collaborator samples came from the United States, Italy and Spain and covered acute and convalescent phases of COVID-19. The material from the prospective study consisted of cDNA or gDNA derived from T cells, B-cell-depleted T cells, or PBMCs. Subjects who had been exposed to COVID-19, were actively infected with it, or had recovered from it provided the deeply sampled blood TCRbeta repertoires that made up the dataset. A freely available public database, intended as a resource for researchers studying the immune response to SARS-CoV-2, is where the repertoires were released. The samples were drawn from the first 160 participants of the ongoing ImmuneRACE study and from 950 to 1,500 subjects provided by 6 global collaborators. Sample metadata almost always included a de-identified subject ID, COVID-19 status, age in years and sex. Where available, HLA class I and class II types were taken from metadata supplied by the sample provider and were not determined by assay-based typing. What the study reported, not specific to this receptor: Clinical and demographic metadata were provided uncurated, with the amount varying by source and participant.

Enrolling through a virtual design, the prospective study's participants ranged in age from roughly 18 to 95 years and lived across roughly 23 United States geographic areas. In the prospective study, participants were assigned to cohorts based on the clinical history participants reported in a screening survey and a study questionnaire. Mobile phlebotomists in the prospective study collected whole blood, serum and a nasopharyngeal or oropharyngeal swab from every participant. Additional blood draws and questionnaires over an approximately 2-month period could optionally be provided by prospective study participants. Prospective study blood samples were shipped either frozen or at room temperature before DNA extraction. TCRbeta CDR3 regions were amplified from genomic DNA by means of the immunoSEQ Assay, a bias-controlled multiplex PCR. In the authors' own workflow: Within the assay, amplification of reference gene primers was used to estimate how many nucleated cells each sample contained. To quantify the absolute abundance of each unique TCRbeta CDR3 rearrangement, sequence reads were collapsed and filtered. Productive Simpson clonality was computed per sample as the square root of Simpson's diversity index over productive rearrangements. Entries here come from immuneACCESS through TCRdb and include only in-frame sequences with V and J called. Some clones fail to appear in such tables; in the studies checked, an unresolved V gene covers under half of the shortfall, and the cause of the remainder is unknown. That table gives V, J and clone size, and the DNA gave D and trimming. This sample holds 100,000 to 150,000 clones; around 80% were observed only once. The top ten hold roughly 2.2% of the sample.

From a lookup of the germline V gene, CDR1 and CDR2 are SGHTA and FQGNSA. The CDR3 has 15 amino acids, counting the end cysteine and phenylalanine. This entry keeps only the CDR3 DNA: 45 bases, framed from base 1. V is shortened by 5 bases, J by 1 base, and the region joining them spans 14 bases. A word on this clone: The antigen this receptor binds is unknown. No base quality information exists; no much larger clone differs at one position.

Sequencing was done on a sample of PBMCs or T cells enriched from blood (not recorded which). This receptor was obtained from a man aged 35 to 55 with acute COVID-19. Recombination connected TRBV7-2 to TRBJ2-5; perhaps TRBD1 is the D gene, with 5 bases matching. The CDR3: CASSAVGRLQETQYF. The nucleotide sequence is given as TGTGCCAGCAGCGCAGTGGGGCGGCTCCAAGAGACCCAGTACTTC.